The clone carrying this T cell receptor (beta chain) was picked up one time. Its matching antigen is unknown. This sample is drawn from a study of vaccination and CD4 T cells after COVID-19. Sequenced with the Oncomine TCR Beta short-read assay was DNA taken from cultured CD4+ T cells. TCRdb recomputed calls from the PCR reads with MiXCR, one row per CDR3 protein. The sample carries over 10,000 distinct CDR3 sequences, about two thirds recorded once. CDR1 and CDR2 (germline): SEHNR, FQNEAQ (reference sequence). This CDR3 has 14 amino acids. Trimming pared 4 bases from V and 7 bases from J, leaving 11 bases between. The treatment is: roughly ten-day PBMC culture with coronavirus spike peptide pools or control peptides (ViraFEST assay).

The gene calls are TRBV7-9 and TRBJ1-6; the D gene is possibly TRBD1 (6 bases). The receptor's source is a human donor who had recovered from COVID-19. Sequenced sample: CD4+ T cells from blood, cultured in vitro. The CDR3: CASSSRQENSPLHF. The CDR3, as DNA: TGTGCCAGCAGCTCTAGACAGGAAAATTCACCCCTCCACTTT.